This TCR beta chain was identified during a study of blood T cell repertoires in COVID-19. Background on the study: Specimens from acute and convalescent COVID-19 originated in the United States, Italy and Spain.

The CDR3 sequence is 14 residues long. Germline V lookup: CDR1 MNHEY, CDR2 SVGAGI. The V gene lost 1 base and the J gene lost 6 bases, with 12 bases spanning the gap. The data were produced by immunoSEQ multiplex PCR, yet TCRdb's version contains in-frame clones alone and is incomplete. The sample lists a few hundred thousand clones; under 90% were seen once. Sequencing used peripheral blood. The chain joins TRBV6-5 to TRBJ1-1; the D is unclear. The sequence was collected from a woman in her forties who had recovered from COVID-19. The CDR3, as DNA: TGTGCCAGCAGTTACTTATCCAGGATGGCTGAAGCTTTCTTT. This sequence encodes CASSYLSRMAEAFF.